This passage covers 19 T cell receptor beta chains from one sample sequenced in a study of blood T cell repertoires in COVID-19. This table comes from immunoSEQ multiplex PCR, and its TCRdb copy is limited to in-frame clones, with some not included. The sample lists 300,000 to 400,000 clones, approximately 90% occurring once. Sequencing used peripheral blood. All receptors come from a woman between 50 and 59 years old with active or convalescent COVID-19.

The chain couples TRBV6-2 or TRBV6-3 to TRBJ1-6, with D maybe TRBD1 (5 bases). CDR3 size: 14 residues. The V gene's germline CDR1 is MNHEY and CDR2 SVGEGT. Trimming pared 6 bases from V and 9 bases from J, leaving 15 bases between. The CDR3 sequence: CASSRGVWASPLHF. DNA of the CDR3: TGTGCCAGCAGCCGGGGCGTCTGGGCTTCACCCCTCCACTTT.

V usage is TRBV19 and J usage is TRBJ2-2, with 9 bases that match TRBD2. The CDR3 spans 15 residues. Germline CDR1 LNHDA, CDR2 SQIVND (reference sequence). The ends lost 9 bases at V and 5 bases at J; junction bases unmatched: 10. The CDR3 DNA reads TGTGCCAGCGCTCAGGCGGGGGGGTGGACCGGGGAGCTGTTTTTT. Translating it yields CASAQAGGWTGELFF. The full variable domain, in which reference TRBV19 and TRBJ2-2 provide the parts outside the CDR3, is DGGITQSPKYLFRKEGQNVTLSCEQNLNHDAMYWYRQDPGQGLRLIYYSQIVNDFQKGDIAEGYSVSREKKESFPLTVTSAQKNPTAFYLCASAQAGGWTGELFFGEGSRLTVL.

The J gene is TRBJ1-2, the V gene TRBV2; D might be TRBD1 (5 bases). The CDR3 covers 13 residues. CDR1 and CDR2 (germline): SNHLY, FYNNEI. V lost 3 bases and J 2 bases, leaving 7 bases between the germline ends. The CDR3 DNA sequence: TGTGCCAGCAGTGACAGGGTGAACTATGGCTACACCTTC. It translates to CASSDRVNYGYTF.

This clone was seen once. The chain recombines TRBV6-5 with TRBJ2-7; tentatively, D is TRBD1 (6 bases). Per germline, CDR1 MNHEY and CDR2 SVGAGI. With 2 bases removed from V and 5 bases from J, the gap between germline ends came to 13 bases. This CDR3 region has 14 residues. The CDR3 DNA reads TGTGCCAGCAGTTACGCCGACAGGTCGCACGAGCAGTACTTC. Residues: CASSYADRSHEQYF.

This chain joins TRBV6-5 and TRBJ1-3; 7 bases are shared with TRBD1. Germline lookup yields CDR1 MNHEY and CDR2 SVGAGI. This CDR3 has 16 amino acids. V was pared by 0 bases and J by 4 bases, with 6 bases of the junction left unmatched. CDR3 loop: CASSYSTGTVGNTIYF. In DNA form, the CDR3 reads TGTGCCAGCAGTTACTCGACAGGGACCGTCGGAAACACCATATATTTT.

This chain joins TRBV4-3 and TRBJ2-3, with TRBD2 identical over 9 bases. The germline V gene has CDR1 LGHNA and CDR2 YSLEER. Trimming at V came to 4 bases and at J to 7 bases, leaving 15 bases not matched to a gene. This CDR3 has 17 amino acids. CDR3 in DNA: TGCGCCAGCAGCCTAGGGGAGCTGGCGGGGGGGCGATATACGCAGTATTTT. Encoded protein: CASSLGELAGGRYTQYF.

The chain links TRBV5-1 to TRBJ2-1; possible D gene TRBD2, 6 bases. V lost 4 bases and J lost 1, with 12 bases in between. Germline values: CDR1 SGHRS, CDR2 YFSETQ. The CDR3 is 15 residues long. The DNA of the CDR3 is TGCGCCAGCAGCCCTCTAGCGACTTCCTACAATGAGCAGTTCTTC. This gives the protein CASSPLATSYNEQFF.

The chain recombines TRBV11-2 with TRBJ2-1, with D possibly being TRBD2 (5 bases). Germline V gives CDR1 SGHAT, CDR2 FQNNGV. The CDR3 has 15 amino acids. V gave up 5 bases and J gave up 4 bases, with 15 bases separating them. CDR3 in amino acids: CASSRREDSYNEQFF. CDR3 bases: TGTGCCAGCAGCCGCCGAGAGGACTCGTACAATGAGCAGTTCTTC.

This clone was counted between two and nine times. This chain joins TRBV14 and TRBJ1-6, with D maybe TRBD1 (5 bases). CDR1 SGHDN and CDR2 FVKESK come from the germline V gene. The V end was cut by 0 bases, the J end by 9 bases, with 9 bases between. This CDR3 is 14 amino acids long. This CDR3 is CASSQEAGPSPLHF. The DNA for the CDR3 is TGTGCCAGCAGCCAAGAAGCAGGGCCTTCACCCCTCCACTTT.

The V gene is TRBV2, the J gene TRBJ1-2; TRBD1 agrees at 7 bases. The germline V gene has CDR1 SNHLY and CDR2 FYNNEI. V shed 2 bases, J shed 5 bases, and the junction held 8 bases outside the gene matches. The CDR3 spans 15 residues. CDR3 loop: CASSETRGYLYGYTF. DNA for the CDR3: TGTGCCAGCAGTGAAACCAGGGGGTACTTATATGGCTACACCTTC.

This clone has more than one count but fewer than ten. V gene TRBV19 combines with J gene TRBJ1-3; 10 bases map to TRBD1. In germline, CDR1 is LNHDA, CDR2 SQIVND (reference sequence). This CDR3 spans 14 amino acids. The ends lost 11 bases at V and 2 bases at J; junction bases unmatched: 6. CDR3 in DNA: TGTGCCTCCTCGACAGGGGGCACTGGAAACACCATATATTTT. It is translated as CASSTGGTGNTIYF.

CDR3 coding DNA: TGTGCCAGTAGTATTCGCGGGGGCATCTCCTACGAGCAGTACTTC. This sequence encodes CASSIRGGISYEQYF. The rearrangement uses TRBV19 and TRBJ2-7, with TRBD2 as a possible D gene (7 bases). The CDR3 extends over 15 amino acids. The V gene lost 3 bases and the J gene lost 0 bases, with 12 bases spanning the gap. Germline assignment: CDR1 LNHDA and CDR2 SQIVND (reference sequence).

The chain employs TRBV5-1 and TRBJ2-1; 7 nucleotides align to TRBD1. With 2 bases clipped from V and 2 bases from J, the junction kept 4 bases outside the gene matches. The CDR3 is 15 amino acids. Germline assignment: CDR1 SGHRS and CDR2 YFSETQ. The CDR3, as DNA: TGCGCCAGCAGCTTTGGGGACAGAACCTACAATGAGCAGTTCTTC. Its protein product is CASSFGDRTYNEQFF.

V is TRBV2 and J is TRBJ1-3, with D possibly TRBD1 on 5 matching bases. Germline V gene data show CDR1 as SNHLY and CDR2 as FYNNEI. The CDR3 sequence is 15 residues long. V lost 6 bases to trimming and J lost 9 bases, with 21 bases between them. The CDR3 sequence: CASSNQGVWVGTIYF. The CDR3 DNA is TGTGCCAGCAGCAATCAAGGGGTCTGGGTTGGCACCATATATTTT.

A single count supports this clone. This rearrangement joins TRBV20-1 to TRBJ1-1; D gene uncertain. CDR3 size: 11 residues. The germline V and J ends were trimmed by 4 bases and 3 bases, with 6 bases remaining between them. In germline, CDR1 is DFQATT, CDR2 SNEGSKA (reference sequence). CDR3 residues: CSAKQYTEAFF. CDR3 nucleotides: TGCAGTGCTAAACAGTACACTGAAGCTTTCTTT.

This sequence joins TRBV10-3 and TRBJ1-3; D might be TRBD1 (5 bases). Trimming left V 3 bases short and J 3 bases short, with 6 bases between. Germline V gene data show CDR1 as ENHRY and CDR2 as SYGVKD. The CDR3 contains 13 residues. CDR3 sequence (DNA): TGTGCCATCAGTGACACAGGTGGAAACACCATATATTTT. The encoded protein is CAISDTGGNTIYF.

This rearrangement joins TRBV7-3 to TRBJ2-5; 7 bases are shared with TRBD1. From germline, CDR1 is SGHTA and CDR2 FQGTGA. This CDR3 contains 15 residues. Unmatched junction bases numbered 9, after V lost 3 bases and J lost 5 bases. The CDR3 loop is CASSFSGQPRETQYF. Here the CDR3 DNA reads TGTGCCAGCAGCTTTTCGGGACAGCCGCGCGAGACCCAGTACTTC.

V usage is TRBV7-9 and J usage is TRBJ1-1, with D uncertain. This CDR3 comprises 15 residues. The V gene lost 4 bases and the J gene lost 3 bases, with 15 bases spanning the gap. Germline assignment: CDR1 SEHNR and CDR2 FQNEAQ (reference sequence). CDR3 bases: TGTGCCAGCAGCTCCGGACCGGGAGCGTACACTGAAGCTTTCTTT. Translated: CASSSGPGAYTEAFF.

The CDR3 DNA sequence: TGTGCCAGCAGTGGCCCGCAGGGGGGTTACGAGCAGTACTTC. Its translation is CASSGPQGGYEQYF. This chain links TRBV2 with TRBJ2-7; tentative D call: TRBD1 (7 bases). V lost 4 bases and J lost 4, with 14 bases in between. This CDR3 contains 14 residues. Germline lookup yields CDR1 SNHLY and CDR2 FYNNEI. The full variable domain, completed using reference TRBV2 and TRBJ2-7, is EPEVTQTPSHQVTQMGQEVILRCVPISNHLYFYWYRQILGQKVEFLVSFYNNEISEKSEIFDDQFSVERPDGSNFTLKIRSTKLEDSAMYFCASSGPQGGYEQYFGPGTRLTVT.